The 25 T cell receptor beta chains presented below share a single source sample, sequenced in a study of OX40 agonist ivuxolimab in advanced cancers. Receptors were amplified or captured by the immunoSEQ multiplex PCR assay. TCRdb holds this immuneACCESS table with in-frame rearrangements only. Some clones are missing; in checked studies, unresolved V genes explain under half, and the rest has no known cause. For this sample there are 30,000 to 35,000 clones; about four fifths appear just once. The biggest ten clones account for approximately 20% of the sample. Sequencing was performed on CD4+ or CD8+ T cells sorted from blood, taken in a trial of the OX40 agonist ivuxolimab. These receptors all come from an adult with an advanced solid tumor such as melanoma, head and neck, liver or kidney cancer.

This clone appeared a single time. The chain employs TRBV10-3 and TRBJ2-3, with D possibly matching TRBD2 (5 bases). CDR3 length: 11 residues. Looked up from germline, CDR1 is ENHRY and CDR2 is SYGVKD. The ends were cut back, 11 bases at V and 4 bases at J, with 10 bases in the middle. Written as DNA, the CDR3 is TGTGCCGCGGGTAGGTCAGATACGCAGTATTTT. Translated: CAAGRSDTQYF.

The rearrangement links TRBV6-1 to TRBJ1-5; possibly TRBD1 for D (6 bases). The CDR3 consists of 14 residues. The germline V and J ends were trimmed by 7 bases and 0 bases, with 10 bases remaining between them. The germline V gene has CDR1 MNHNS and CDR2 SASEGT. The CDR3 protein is CASNRDYSNQPQHF. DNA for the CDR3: TGTGCCAGCAACAGGGACTATAGCAATCAGCCCCAGCATTTT.

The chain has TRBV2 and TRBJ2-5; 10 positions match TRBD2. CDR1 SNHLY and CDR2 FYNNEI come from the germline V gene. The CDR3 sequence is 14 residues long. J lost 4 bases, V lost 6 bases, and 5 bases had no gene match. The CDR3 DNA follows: TGTGCCAGCAGAGAGCGGGGGGGGCCAGAGACCCAGTACTTC. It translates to CASRERGGPETQYF.

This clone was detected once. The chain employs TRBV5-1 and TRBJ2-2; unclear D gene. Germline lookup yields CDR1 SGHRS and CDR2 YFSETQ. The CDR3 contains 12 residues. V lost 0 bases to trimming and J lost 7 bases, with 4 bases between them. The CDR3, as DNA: TGCGCCAGCAGCTTGGTTAGCGGGGAGCTGTTTTTT. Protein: CASSLVSGELFF.

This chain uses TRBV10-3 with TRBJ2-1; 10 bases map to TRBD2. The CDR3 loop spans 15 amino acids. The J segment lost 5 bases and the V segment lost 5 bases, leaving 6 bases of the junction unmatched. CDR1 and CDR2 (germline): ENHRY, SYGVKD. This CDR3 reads CAISPHGLADNEQFF. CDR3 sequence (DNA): TGTGCCATCAGTCCTCATGGACTAGCGGACAATGAGCAGTTCTTC.

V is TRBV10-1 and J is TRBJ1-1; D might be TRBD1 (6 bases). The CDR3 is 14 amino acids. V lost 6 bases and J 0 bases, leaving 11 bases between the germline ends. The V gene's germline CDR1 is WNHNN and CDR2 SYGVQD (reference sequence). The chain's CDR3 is CASRGGVMNTEAFF. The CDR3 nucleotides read TGCGCCAGCAGAGGGGGGGTGATGAACACTGAAGCTTTCTTT.

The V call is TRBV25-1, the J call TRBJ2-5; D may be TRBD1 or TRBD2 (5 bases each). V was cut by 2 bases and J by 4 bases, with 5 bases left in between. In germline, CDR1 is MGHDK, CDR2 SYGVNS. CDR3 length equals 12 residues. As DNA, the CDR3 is TGTGCCAGCAGTGAAGGGGGAGAGACCCAGTACTTC. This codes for CASSEGGETQYF.

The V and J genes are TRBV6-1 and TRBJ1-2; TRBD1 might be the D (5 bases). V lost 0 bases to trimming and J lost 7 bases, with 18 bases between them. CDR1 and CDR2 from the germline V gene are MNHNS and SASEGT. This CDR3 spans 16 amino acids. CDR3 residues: CASSEAAQGTGFGYTF. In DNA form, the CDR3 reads TGTGCCAGCAGTGAAGCGGCTCAGGGAACCGGGTTTGGCTACACCTTC.

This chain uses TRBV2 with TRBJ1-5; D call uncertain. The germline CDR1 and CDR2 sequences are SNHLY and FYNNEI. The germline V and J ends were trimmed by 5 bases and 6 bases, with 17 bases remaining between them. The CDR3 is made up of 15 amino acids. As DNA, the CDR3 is TGTGCCAGCAGTTCCGGGCTCGCAAGGGCTCAGCCCCAGCATTTT. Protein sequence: CASSSGLARAQPQHF.

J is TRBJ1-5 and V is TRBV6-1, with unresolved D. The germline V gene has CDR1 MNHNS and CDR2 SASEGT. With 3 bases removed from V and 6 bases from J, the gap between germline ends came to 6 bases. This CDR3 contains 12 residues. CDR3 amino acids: CASSEAAQPQHF. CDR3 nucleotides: TGTGCCAGCAGTGAGGCAGCTCAGCCCCAGCATTTT.

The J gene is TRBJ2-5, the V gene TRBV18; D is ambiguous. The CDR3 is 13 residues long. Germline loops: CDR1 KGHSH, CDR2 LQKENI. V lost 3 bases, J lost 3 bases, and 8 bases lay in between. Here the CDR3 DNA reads TGTGCCAGCTCACCGGTGGGGAAAGAGACCCAGTACTTC. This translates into CASSPVGKETQYF.

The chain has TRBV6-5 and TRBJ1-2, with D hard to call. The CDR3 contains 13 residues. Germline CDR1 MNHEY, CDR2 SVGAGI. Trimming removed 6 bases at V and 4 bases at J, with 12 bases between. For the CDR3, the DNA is TGTGCCAGCAGAAACGGACCGATCTATGGCTACACCTTC. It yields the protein CASRNGPIYGYTF.

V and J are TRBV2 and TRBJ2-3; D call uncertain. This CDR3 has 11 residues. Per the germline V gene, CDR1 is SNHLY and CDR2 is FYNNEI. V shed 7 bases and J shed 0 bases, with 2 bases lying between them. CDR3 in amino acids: CASTSTDTQYF. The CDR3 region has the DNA TGTGCCAGCACCAGCACAGATACGCAGTATTTT. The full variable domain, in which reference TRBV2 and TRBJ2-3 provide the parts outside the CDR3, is EPEVTQTPSHQVTQMGQEVILRCVPISNHLYFYWYRQILGQKVEFLVSFYNNEISEKSEIFDDQFSVERPDGSNFTLKIRSTKLEDSAMYFCASTSTDTQYFGPGTRLTVL.

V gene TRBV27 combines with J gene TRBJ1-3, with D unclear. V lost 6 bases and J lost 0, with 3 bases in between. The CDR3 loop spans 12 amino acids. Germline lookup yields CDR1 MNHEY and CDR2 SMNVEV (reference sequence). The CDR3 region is CASRGSGNTIYF. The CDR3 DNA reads TGTGCCAGCAGGGGCTCTGGAAACACCATATATTTT.

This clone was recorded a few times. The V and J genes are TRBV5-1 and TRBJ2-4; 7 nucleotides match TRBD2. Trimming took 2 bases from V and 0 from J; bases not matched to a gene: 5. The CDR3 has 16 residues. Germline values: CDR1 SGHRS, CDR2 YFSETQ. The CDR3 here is CASSLAAGLAKNIQYF. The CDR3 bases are TGCGCCAGCAGCTTAGCAGCGGGGCTAGCCAAAAACATTCAGTACTTC.

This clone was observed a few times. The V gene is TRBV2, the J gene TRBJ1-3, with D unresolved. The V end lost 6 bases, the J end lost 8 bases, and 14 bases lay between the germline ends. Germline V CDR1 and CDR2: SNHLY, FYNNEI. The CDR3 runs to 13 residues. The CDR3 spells CASRSGGSDTIYF. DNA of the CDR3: TGTGCCAGCAGGAGTGGAGGGTCGGACACCATATATTTT.

The CDR3 protein is CASSLTTSKMETQYF. CDR3 nucleotides: TGTGCCAGCAGCTTAACAACTAGTAAGATGGAGACCCAGTACTTC. V usage is TRBV7-2 and J usage is TRBJ2-5, with a possible D match to TRBD2 (5 bases). V dropped 2 bases and J dropped 5 bases, with 15 bases sitting between them. The CDR3 is 15 residues long. Per the germline V gene, CDR1 is SGHTA and CDR2 is FQGNSA.

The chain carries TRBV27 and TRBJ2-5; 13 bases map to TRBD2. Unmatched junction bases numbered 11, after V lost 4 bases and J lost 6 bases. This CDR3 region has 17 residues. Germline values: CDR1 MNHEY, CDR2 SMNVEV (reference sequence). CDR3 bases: TGTGCCAGCAGTTCACTACTAGCGGGGGGGCCGGGAAAGACCCAGTACTTC. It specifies CASSSLLAGGPGKTQYF.

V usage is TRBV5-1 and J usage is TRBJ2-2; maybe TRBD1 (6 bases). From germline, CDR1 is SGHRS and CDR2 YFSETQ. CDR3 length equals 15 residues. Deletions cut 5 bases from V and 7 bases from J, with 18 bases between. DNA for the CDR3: TGCGCCAGCAGAGAGAGTATTGGGGGCGGCGGGGAGCTGTTTTTT. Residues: CASRESIGGGGELFF.

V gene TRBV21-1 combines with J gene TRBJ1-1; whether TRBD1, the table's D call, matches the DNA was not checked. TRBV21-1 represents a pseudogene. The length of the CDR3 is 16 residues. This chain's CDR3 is CASSWRDRGQVNEAFF. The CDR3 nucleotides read TGTGCCAGCAGCTGGCGGGACAGGGGGCAGGTTAATGAAGCTTTCTTT.

The CDR3: CASRPASNYGYTF. The CDR3, as DNA: TGTGCCAGTAGGCCAGCTTCTAACTATGGCTACACCTTC. The genes are TRBV19 and TRBJ1-2; D remains ambiguous. V lost 6 bases and J 0 bases, leaving 8 bases between the germline ends. Germline V gene data show CDR1 as LNHDA and CDR2 as SQIVND (reference sequence). The CDR3 length is 13 residues. Complete variable domain (other parts from reference TRBV19 and TRBJ1-2): DGGITQSPKYLFRKEGQNVTLSCEQNLNHDAMYWYRQDPGQGLRLIYYSQIVNDFQKGDIAEGYSVSREKKESFPLTVTSAQKNPTAFYLCASRPASNYGYTFGSGTRLTVV.

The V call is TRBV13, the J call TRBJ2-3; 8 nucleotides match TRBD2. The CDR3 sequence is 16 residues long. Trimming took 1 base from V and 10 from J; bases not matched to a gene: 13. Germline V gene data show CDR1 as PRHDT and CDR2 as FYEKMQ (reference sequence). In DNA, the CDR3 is TGTGCCAGCAGCTTAGCGCTGCGGGGGGTTGTATTGTCGCAGTATTTT. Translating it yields CASSLALRGVVLSQYF.

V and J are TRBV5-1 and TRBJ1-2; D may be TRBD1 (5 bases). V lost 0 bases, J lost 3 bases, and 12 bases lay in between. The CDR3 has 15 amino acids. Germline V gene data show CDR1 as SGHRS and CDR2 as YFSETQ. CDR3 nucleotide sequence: TGCGCCAGCAGCTTGGGAGGGGTTTTTGACTATGGCTACACCTTC. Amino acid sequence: CASSLGGVFDYGYTF.

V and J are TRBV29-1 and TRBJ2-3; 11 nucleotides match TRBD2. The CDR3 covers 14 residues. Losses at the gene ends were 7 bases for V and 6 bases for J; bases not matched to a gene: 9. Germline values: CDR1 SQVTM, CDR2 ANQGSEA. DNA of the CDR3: TGCAGCGCCCCTAGCGGGGGGAATTTCGATACGCAGTATTTT. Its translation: CSAPSGGNFDTQYF.

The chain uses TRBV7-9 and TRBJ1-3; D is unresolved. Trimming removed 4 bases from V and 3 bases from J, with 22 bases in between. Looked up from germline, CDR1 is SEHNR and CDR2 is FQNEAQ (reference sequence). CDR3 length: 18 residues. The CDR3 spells CASSSPPYSDLFGNTIYF. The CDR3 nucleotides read TGTGCCAGCAGCTCCCCCCCTTACAGTGATCTCTTTGGAAACACCATATATTTT.